This T cell receptor beta chain was found in a study of cytomegalovirus exposure and HLA in healthy donors. The data were produced by immunoSEQ multiplex PCR, yet TCRdb's version contains in-frame clones alone and is incomplete. The sample has about 260,000 clones; roughly 88% are singletons. CDR3 length equals 12 residues. Germline V gene lookup returns CDR1 SGHDN and CDR2 FVKESK. Points from the study as a whole: The classifier, whose performance was assessed in both the original and validation cohorts, reportedly diagnosed cytomegalovirus status with high specificity and sensitivity. In vitro confirmation showed three CMV-associated chains to be CMV antigen specific. The authors listed approximately 150 TCR beta chains as cytomegalovirus-associated.

Comments on this clone: The antigen remains undetermined. One end of the junction does not line up with germline, which may come from a read error.

V and J are TRBV14 and TRBJ1-2; perhaps TRBD1 as D (5 bases). What was sequenced was PBMCs. The origin of this receptor is a woman under 40 in good health and CMV-seronegative. CDR3: CASSQVFGGLYF. For the CDR3, the DNA is TGTGCCAGCAGCCAAGTCTTCGGGGGACTCTACTTC.